The clone carrying this T cell receptor beta chain was counted a few times. What it binds is not known. TCRdb recomputed calls from the reads with MiXCR, one row per CDR3 protein. The table has roughly 760,000 distinct CDR3 sequences, roughly 35% seen once. This record comes from a study of T cell repertoires in cytomegalovirus infection. Trimming removed 7 bases at V and 2 bases at J, with 20 bases between. The CDR3 spans 16 residues. General study findings and limits: Accumulated public TCR beta family frequency recognized individuals carrying CMV together with the relevant HLA. There were HLA-C-restricted CMV-specific TCR beta clonotypes dominating the ex vivo response.

The sequence came from a human donor in good health (CMV status not recorded). Some clones in this sample may be carry-over from other donors' samples. Sequencing was carried out using PBMCs. The V gene is TRBV12-3 or TRBV12-4, the J gene TRBJ1-2; the D gene is possibly TRBD1 (6 bases). The CDR3 nucleotides are TGTGCCAGCACCCTCGCGAAGGAACAGGGAAACTATGGCTACACCTTC. This sequence encodes CASTLAKEQGNYGYTF.